The subject of this entry is one TCR beta chain. In the authors' methods: By means of reference gene primer amplification, nucleated cell counts were estimated. Libraries were prepared by immunoSEQ multiplex PCR; TCRdb keeps only in-frame clonotypes and omits some of them. D and trimming were read from the DNA, whereas the V and J calls and clone size are those reported in that table. The sample includes a few hundred thousand clones, 80% to 90% seen only once; the top ten take approximately 1.9%. Germline V lookup: CDR1 LGHDT, CDR2 YNNKEL (reference sequence). The CDR3 contains 14 residues. With 2 bases clipped from V and 3 bases from J, the junction kept 1 base outside the gene matches. These data are taken from a study of blood T cell repertoires in COVID-19. Ages ranged from 18 to 89 years, with residence in about 24 US areas. In assigning cohorts, the study relied on participant-reported clinical history.

This chain links TRBV3-1 (or the pseudogene TRBV3-2) with TRBJ1-3, with 7 bases lining up with TRBD1. The sequenced sample was PBMCs or T cells enriched from blood (not recorded which). The clonotype originates from a man aged 35-49 years in a cohort exposed to, infected with or recovered from COVID-19 (not recorded which). CDR3 coding DNA: TGTGCCAGCAGCCAATACAGGGGTGGAAACACCATATATTTT. Translation gives CASSQYRGGNTIYF.